A selection of T cell receptor beta chains follows, all from one sample in a study of Ad26.COV2.S vaccination and SARS-CoV-2 variants. Here immunoSEQ multiplex PCR was the method, and the copy in TCRdb shows in-frame clones only, minus some. Seen here are under 550,000 clones, 70% to 90% observed once, and the top ten hold 3.6%. The specimen was peripheral blood, collected in a trial of Ad26.COV2.S vaccine versus placebo. All receptors come from a person between 18 and 65 years old who received the Ad26.COV2.S COVID-19 vaccine or a placebo. The CDR3 runs from the conserved cysteine through the conserved F or W. Fields, in order: D gene, J gene, clone size, V gene, CDR3 protein, CDR3 DNA. The D gene is left open where the match is weak. Size tells how often a clone was seen (once, few, many) or the class of an expanded clone, and some rows leave it out.

D: .; J: TRBJ2-7; size: .; V: TRBV3-1/TRBV3-2; CDR3: CASSQVHYGEYEQYF; DNA: TGTGCCAGCAGCCAAGTCCACTACGGGGAATACGAGCAGTACTTC
D: .; J: TRBJ2-1; size: .; V: TRBV10-3; CDR3: CAISENGYNEQFF; DNA: TGTGCCATCAGTGAGAACGGTTACAATGAGCAGTTCTTC
D: TRBD2; J: TRBJ2-3; size: .; V: TRBV7-9; CDR3: CASSPRPAGSKDTQYF; DNA: TGTGCCAGCAGCCCTCGGCCAGCGGGGAGCAAAGATACGCAGTATTTT
D: .; J: TRBJ1-6; size: .; V: TRBV11-2; CDR3: CASSSHPAGAGSPLHF; DNA: TGTGCCAGCAGCTCGCATCCGGCTGGGGCTGGATCACCCCTCCACTTT
D: .; J: TRBJ1-1; size: few; V: TRBV6-5; CDR3: CASSTGTEAFF; DNA: TGTGCCAGCAGTACAGGTACTGAAGCTTTCTTT
D: .; J: TRBJ2-1; size: .; V: TRBV7-9; CDR3: CASSFRADPSYNEQFF; DNA: TGTGCCAGCAGCTTTCGAGCGGACCCCTCCTACAATGAGCAGTTCTTC
D: .; J: TRBJ2-5; size: .; V: TRBV5-6; CDR3: CASSLPGLWETQYF; DNA: TGTGCCAGCAGCTTGCCGGGGCTTTGGGAGACCCAGTACTTC
D: .; J: TRBJ2-5; size: .; V: TRBV7-3; CDR3: CASSLSGGPQETQYF; DNA: TGTGCCAGCAGCTTATCCGGGGGCCCCCAAGAGACCCAGTACTTC
D: .; J: TRBJ2-3; size: .; V: TRBV9; CDR3: CASSVLVKDTQYF; DNA: TGTGCCAGCAGCGTACTAGTAAAAGATACGCAGTATTTT
D: TRBD2; J: TRBJ2-1; size: .; V: TRBV9; CDR3: CASSAKILAGGRNEQFF; DNA: TGTGCCAGCAGCGCGAAAATCCTAGCGGGGGGGCGTAATGAGCAGTTCTTC
D: .; J: TRBJ2-1; size: once; V: TRBV4-3; CDR3: CASSQGLRGGYSDEQFF; DNA: TGCGCCAGCAGCCAGGGCCTGAGGGGGGGGTATTCGGATGAGCAGTTCTTC
D: .; J: TRBJ2-6; size: .; V: TRBV6-2/TRBV6-3; CDR3: CASSSLTVSGANVLTF; DNA: TGTGCCAGCAGCAGCCTGACGGTCTCTGGGGCCAACGTCCTGACTTTC
D: .; J: TRBJ1-5; size: .; V: TRBV24-1; CDR3: CATSDPGLNQPQHF; DNA: TGTGCCACCAGTGATCCCGGCCTCAATCAGCCCCAGCATTTT
D: .; J: TRBJ1-4; size: once; V: TRBV14; CDR3: CASSQGAGTNEKLFF; DNA: TGTGCCAGCAGCCAAGGTGCCGGCACTAATGAAAAACTGTTTTTT
D: .; J: TRBJ1-4; size: .; V: TRBV7-9; CDR3: CASSLGSNEKLFF; DNA: TGTGCCAGCAGCTTAGGCAGTAATGAAAAACTGTTTTTT
D: TRBD1; J: TRBJ2-1; size: .; V: TRBV2; CDR3: CASRTGASSYNEQFF; DNA: TGTGCCAGCCGAACAGGGGCCAGCTCCTACAATGAGCAGTTCTTC
D: TRBD1; J: TRBJ1-5; size: once; V: TRBV4-3; CDR3: CASSQHRGGNQPQHF; DNA: TGCGCCAGCAGCCAACACAGGGGTGGGAATCAGCCCCAGCATTTT
D: .; J: TRBJ1-4; size: few; V: TRBV6-2/TRBV6-3; CDR3: CASSYNSEEEKLFF; DNA: TGTGCCAGCAGTTACAACAGCGAAGAGGAAAAACTGTTTTTT
D: .; J: TRBJ2-1; size: .; V: TRBV4-1; CDR3: CASSQRAKVPLDNEQFF; DNA: TGCGCCAGCAGCCAGCGGGCCAAAGTCCCTTTAGACAATGAGCAGTTCTTC
D: TRBD1; J: TRBJ1-2; size: .; V: TRBV6-5; CDR3: CASSYSKGAAYGYTF; DNA: TGTGCCAGCAGTTACTCGAAGGGGGCGGCCTATGGCTACACCTTC
D: .; J: TRBJ2-7; size: few; V: TRBV10-1; CDR3: CASSEASGFSNEQYF; DNA: TGCGCCAGCAGTGAGGCTTCTGGTTTTAGTAACGAGCAGTACTTC
D: .; J: TRBJ2-7; size: .; V: TRBV7-9; CDR3: CASSSTNEQYF; DNA: TGTGCCAGCAGCTCTACTAACGAGCAGTACTTC